The 31 T cell receptor beta chains in this list originate from one sample, sequenced in a study of siplizumab effects on memory and regulatory T cells. Sequenced by immunoSEQ multiplex PCR; TCRdb stores in-frame clones only, minus some. The sample records some 70,000 clones, 80% to 90% being singletons. The sequenced sample was Tregs sorted from blood. Every receptor here comes from a human donor in good health.

The chain is built from TRBV6-4 and TRBJ2-3; TRBD1 is a possible D gene (6 bases). The germline V gene encodes CDR1 MRHNA and CDR2 SNTAGT. V gave up 5 bases and J gave up 3 bases, with 18 bases separating them. The CDR3 has 16 residues. The CDR3: CASSPRGRGATDTQYF. The CDR3, as DNA: TGTGCCAGCAGTCCCAGGGGCAGGGGCGCGACAGATACGCAGTATTTT.

Only a few counts were recorded for this clone. This chain joins TRBV7-2 and TRBJ2-7, with a weak D call TRBD2 (5 bases). CDR3 length: 15 amino acids. V dropped 5 bases and J dropped 2 bases, with 16 bases sitting between them. Germline V lookup: CDR1 SGHTA, CDR2 FQGNSA. CDR3 coding DNA: TGTGCCAGCAGCGTCGGAGGAGCGGAGGCCTACGAGCAGTACTTC. It translates to CASSVGGAEAYEQYF.

V is TRBV5-6 and J is TRBJ2-5, with D hard to call. Germline V gene data show CDR1 as SGHDT and CDR2 as YYEEEE. The CDR3 totals 13 residues. Deletions cut 1 base from V and 5 bases from J, with 9 bases between. CDR3 nucleotide sequence: TGTGCCAGCAGCTTGCGGGCGAGGGAGACCCAGTACTTC. This encodes CASSLRARETQYF.

This chain uses TRBV5-1 with TRBJ1-4; D call uncertain. V lost 4 bases to trimming and J lost 4 bases, with 8 bases between them. The V gene's germline CDR1 is SGHRS and CDR2 YFSETQ. This CDR3 region has 13 residues. This chain's CDR3 is CASSPAFNEKLFF. The CDR3 nucleotides read TGCGCCAGCAGCCCTGCCTTTAATGAAAAACTGTTTTTT.

The chain recombines TRBV29-1 with TRBJ2-7, with 7 bases that match TRBD2. The junction had 5 bases not matched to a gene; V was cut back by 5 bases and J by 1 base. The CDR3 has 13 amino acids. Per germline, CDR1 SQVTM and CDR2 ANQGSEA. The CDR3 loop is CSVYLAGSYEQYF. The CDR3 nucleotides are TGCAGCGTTTATTTAGCGGGTTCCTACGAGCAGTACTTC.

This chain links TRBV28 with TRBJ1-2; D call uncertain. V gave up 2 bases and J gave up 5 bases, with 18 bases separating them. Germline CDR1 reads MDHEN; CDR2 reads SYDVKM. CDR3 length equals 16 residues. The CDR3 nucleotides are TGTGCCAGCAGTTTACCGCCTGGACGGAGGTATTATGGCTACACCTTC. Its protein product is CASSLPPGRRYYGYTF.

This rearrangement joins TRBV15 to TRBJ2-7, with a weak D call TRBD2 (5 bases). This CDR3 is 16 amino acids long. V gave up 3 bases and J gave up 0 bases, with 15 bases separating them. Per germline, CDR1 LNHNV and CDR2 YYDKDF (reference sequence). This CDR3 reads CATSRWEPTSSYEQYF. As DNA, the CDR3 is TGTGCCACCAGCAGGTGGGAGCCGACAAGCTCCTACGAGCAGTACTTC. Using reference TRBV15 and TRBJ2-7 for the parts outside the CDR3, the full variable domain is DAMVIQNPRYQVTQFGKPVTLSCSQTLNHNVMYWYQQKSSQAPKLLFHYYDKDFNNEADTPDNFQSRRPNTSFCFLDIRSPGLGDTAMYLCATSRWEPTSSYEQYFGPGTRLTVT.

Regarding this clone: A junction boundary mismatches the germline segment, possibly from a read error. This chain joins TRBV7-7 and TRBJ2-5; D not certain. The CDR3 sequence is 13 residues long. CDR1 SSHAT and CDR2 FNYEAQ come from the germline V gene (reference sequence). The CDR3 reads CASSQDLEETQYF. The DNA of the CDR3 is TGTGCTAGCAGCCAAGACCTAGAAGAGACCCAGTACTTC.

The gene calls are TRBV30 and TRBJ2-7, with D uncertain. The CDR3 is 17 residues long. Trimming took 0 bases from V and 1 from J, leaving 19 bases between them. Germline V gene data show CDR1 as GTSNPN and CDR2 as SVGIG (reference sequence). The CDR3 sequence: CAWSVPAVSWKSYEQYF. The CDR3 bases are TGTGCCTGGAGTGTACCGGCTGTCAGCTGGAAATCCTACGAGCAGTACTTC.

The CDR3 is CASSSDRFNQPQHF. CDR3 coding DNA: TGTGCCAGTAGTTCGGACAGGTTCAATCAGCCCCAGCATTTT. The V gene is TRBV19, the J gene TRBJ1-5; 7 positions agree with TRBD1. Germline CDR1 LNHDA, CDR2 SQIVND (reference sequence). CDR3 length equals 14 residues. After removal of 5 bases from V and 3 bases from J, the junction contained 4 bases not matched to a gene.

The DNA of the CDR3 is TGTGCCAGCAGCCCGGGGGCTAGCGGGAAGAATGAGCAGTTCTTC. Its protein product is CASSPGASGKNEQFF. The chain joins TRBV6-4 to TRBJ2-1, with 9 positions matching TRBD2. Germline CDR1 is MRHNA and CDR2 is SNTAGT. The CDR3 contains 15 residues. Trimming cost V 6 bases and J 7 bases; bases outside gene matches: 10.

J is TRBJ2-7 and V is TRBV4-1, with D possibly TRBD2 on 5 matching bases. The CDR3 contains 15 residues. Trimming removed 3 bases from V and 0 bases from J, with 12 bases in between. From germline, CDR1 is MGHRA and CDR2 YSYEKL. The CDR3: CASSQEAVLSYEQYF. Written as DNA, the CDR3 is TGCGCCAGCAGCCAGGAAGCGGTACTCTCCTACGAGCAGTACTTC.

The CDR3 reads CASSLGTGLAGGGTGELFF. The CDR3 bases are TGTGCCAGCAGCTTAGGAACGGGACTAGCGGGAGGAGGCACCGGGGAGCTGTTTTTT. The chain carries TRBV7-9 and TRBJ2-2, with 15 bases aligning to TRBD2. CDR1 and CDR2 (germline): SEHNR, FQNEAQ (reference sequence). Trimming removed 1 base from V and 4 bases from J; junction bases left unmatched: 7. The CDR3 is made up of 19 amino acids.

V gene TRBV7-2 combines with J gene TRBJ2-5, with D hard to call. The CDR3 totals 14 residues. The V gene's germline CDR1 is SGHTA and CDR2 FQGNSA. Trimming cost V 1 base and J 5 bases, with 11 bases left between them. CDR3 nucleotides: TGTGCCAGCAGCTTAGTTGCTGCGCGGGAGACCCAGTACTTC. This encodes CASSLVAARETQYF.

This sequence joins TRBV5-1 and TRBJ1-1; no definite D call. Germline lookup yields CDR1 SGHRS and CDR2 YFSETQ. The V end lost 2 bases, the J end lost 0 bases, and 8 bases lay between the germline ends. The length of the CDR3 is 14 residues. The CDR3 reads CASSLDKLNTEAFF. Here the CDR3 DNA reads TGCGCCAGCAGCTTAGACAAACTGAACACTGAAGCTTTCTTT.

This chain joins TRBV11-2 and TRBJ2-7; possibly TRBD2 for D (5 bases). The CDR3 loop spans 14 amino acids. Germline V gives CDR1 SGHAT, CDR2 FQNNGV. With 5 bases removed from V and 3 bases from J, the gap between germline ends came to 14 bases. CDR3 in DNA: TGTGCCAGCAGCCCCGGAGGCCCTTTCTACGAGCAGTACTTC. Its translation is CASSPGGPFYEQYF. Full variable domain (remainder filled in from reference TRBV11-2 and TRBJ2-7): EAGVAQSPRYKIIEKRQSVAFWCNPISGHATLYWYQQILGQGPKLLIQFQNNGVVDDSQLPKDRFSAERLKGVDSTLKIQPAKLEDSAVYLCASSPGGPFYEQYFGPGTRLTVT.

The genes are TRBV28 and TRBJ2-1; D is perhaps TRBD2 (6 bases). In germline, CDR1 is MDHEN, CDR2 SYDVKM. The ends were cut back, 3 bases at V and 6 bases at J, with 9 bases in the middle. The CDR3 consists of 13 residues. The CDR3 DNA is TGTGCCAGCAGTTTCCCCGGGAGCAATGAGCAGTTCTTC. It encodes CASSFPGSNEQFF.

The chain uses TRBV19 and TRBJ2-6; TRBD1 aligns across 7 bases. The junction had 8 bases not matched to a gene; V was cut back by 6 bases and J by 0 bases. The CDR3 is 17 amino acids. Looked up from germline, CDR1 is LNHDA and CDR2 is SQIVND (reference sequence). The CDR3 bases are TGTGCCAGTAGCCCGACAGGGTGGGGCTCTGGGGCCAACGTCCTGACTTTC. Protein: CASSPTGWGSGANVLTF. The variable domain in full, with the rest retrieved from reference TRBV19 and TRBJ2-6, is DGGITQSPKYLFRKEGQNVTLSCEQNLNHDAMYWYRQDPGQGLRLIYYSQIVNDFQKGDIAEGYSVSREKKESFPLTVTSAQKNPTAFYLCASSPTGWGSGANVLTFGAGSRLTVL.

This clone turned up a few times. V usage is TRBV5-5 and J usage is TRBJ1-1; 7 bases match TRBD1. The CDR3 totals 15 residues. Germline loops: CDR1 SGHKS, CDR2 YYEKEE (reference sequence). V dropped 4 bases and J dropped 0; count of bases not matched to a gene: 6. The CDR3: CASSAQTGMNTEAFF. The CDR3 region has the DNA TGTGCCAGCAGCGCACAGACAGGGATGAACACTGAAGCTTTCTTT.

This clone turned up a few times. The J gene is TRBJ1-1, the V gene TRBV19, with 9 bases matching TRBD1. The germline V gene encodes CDR1 LNHDA and CDR2 SQIVND (reference sequence). The J segment lost 0 bases and the V segment lost 5 bases, leaving 4 bases of the junction unmatched. The CDR3 sequence is 15 residues long. Here the CDR3 DNA reads TGTGCCAGTAGTTCCGGGACAGGGATGAACACTGAAGCTTTCTTT. It codes for CASSSGTGMNTEAFF.

By share of the sample, this clone is medium-sized. This chain connects TRBV10-1 to TRBJ2-7; 8 positions agree with TRBD1. This CDR3 contains 13 residues. Trimming removed 10 bases from V and 5 bases from J; junction bases left unmatched: 10. CDR1 WNHNN and CDR2 SYGVQD come from the germline V gene (reference sequence). The CDR3 is CATKTGVGNEQYF. As DNA, the CDR3 is TGCGCCACTAAGACAGGGGTTGGCAACGAGCAGTACTTC.

The V gene is TRBV19, the J gene TRBJ1-5; 7 bases fit TRBD1. The CDR3 covers 13 residues. J was trimmed by 3 bases and V by 10 bases; bases with no gene match: 6. The V gene's germline CDR1 is LNHDA and CDR2 SQIVND (reference sequence). The CDR3 is CATQGTANQPQHF. The DNA for the CDR3 is TGTGCCACACAAGGGACAGCCAATCAGCCCCAGCATTTT.

The chain carries TRBV18 and TRBJ2-1; 12 bases fit TRBD2. Trimming took 3 bases from V and 7 from J; bases not matched to a gene: 13. The CDR3 is 18 residues long. Per germline, CDR1 KGHSH and CDR2 LQKENI. Here the CDR3 reads CASSPGPGLAGVMNEQFF. The CDR3 DNA reads as TGTGCCAGCTCACCGGGACCGGGACTAGCGGGCGTGATGAATGAGCAGTTCTTC.

V and J are TRBV2 and TRBJ2-5, with D unclear. The CDR3 is 12 amino acids. V was clipped by 3 bases and J by 6 bases, with 8 bases between them. Germline V CDR1 and CDR2: SNHLY, FYNNEI. The DNA for the CDR3 is TGTGCCAGCAGTGAGGGGTTGCAGACCCAGTACTTC. Amino acid sequence: CASSEGLQTQYF.

As regards this clone: At one of its ends the junction is not consistent with the germline gene, which may arise from a read error. V and J are TRBV30 and TRBJ1-2; D remains unclear. This CDR3 is built from 12 residues. CDR1 and CDR2 (germline): GTSNPN, SVGIG (reference sequence). The CDR3 bases are TGTGCCTGGAGGCTAGGGAACTCTGGCTACACCTTC. This codes for CAWRLGNSGYTF.

The chain is built from TRBV2 and TRBJ2-7; D not resolved. Trimming cost V 2 bases and J 9 bases, with 8 bases left between them. CDR3 size: 11 residues. In germline, CDR1 is SNHLY, CDR2 FYNNEI. The CDR3 DNA is TGTGCCAGCAGTGAATCACGAACGCAGTACTTC. Residues: CASSESRTQYF.

The chain uses TRBV6-5 and TRBJ1-4; D unresolved. Germline CDR1 is MNHEY and CDR2 is SVGAGI. V gave up 6 bases and J gave up 4 bases, with 6 bases separating them. The CDR3 runs to 12 residues. CDR3 protein: CASSKYNEKLFF. The CDR3 DNA follows: TGTGCCAGCAGCAAATATAATGAAAAACTGTTTTTT.

The gene calls are TRBV12-5 and TRBJ1-3, with 7 nucleotides matching TRBD1. Looked up from germline, CDR1 is LGHNT and CDR2 is FRNRAP. V gave up 2 bases and J gave up 4 bases; unmatched junction bases: 5. The CDR3 consists of 15 residues. CDR3 protein: CASGLLAGGGNTIYF. The CDR3 DNA reads as TGTGCTAGTGGTTTGCTCGCAGGGGGAGGAAACACCATATATTTT.

The rearrangement links TRBV20-1 to TRBJ2-1; no definite D call. The CDR3 runs 11 residues. Trimming pared 1 base from V and 10 bases from J, leaving 8 bases between. From germline, CDR1 is DFQATT and CDR2 SNEGSKA (reference sequence). The CDR3 sequence is CSARVPGEQFF. The CDR3 DNA is TGCAGTGCTAGAGTCCCCGGAGAGCAGTTCTTC.

The CDR3 reads CASSFSLLTGWNEQFF. As DNA, the CDR3 is TGTGCCAGCAGCTTTTCCCTACTGACAGGGTGGAATGAGCAGTTCTTC. The chain couples TRBV11-3 to TRBJ2-1; 7 bases map to TRBD1. CDR3 length: 16 residues. After removal of 3 bases from V and 7 bases from J, the junction contained 12 bases not matched to a gene. Germline V gene sequence: CDR1 SGHNT, CDR2 YENEEA.

The J gene is TRBJ2-1, the V gene TRBV19, with 12 bases matching TRBD2. The CDR3 loop spans 15 amino acids. V shed 6 bases, J shed 6 bases, and the junction held 6 bases outside the gene matches. Germline CDR1 LNHDA, CDR2 SQIVND (reference sequence). The chain's CDR3 is CASSRLAGAGNEQFF. The CDR3, as DNA: TGTGCCAGTAGCAGACTAGCGGGAGCCGGCAATGAGCAGTTCTTC.